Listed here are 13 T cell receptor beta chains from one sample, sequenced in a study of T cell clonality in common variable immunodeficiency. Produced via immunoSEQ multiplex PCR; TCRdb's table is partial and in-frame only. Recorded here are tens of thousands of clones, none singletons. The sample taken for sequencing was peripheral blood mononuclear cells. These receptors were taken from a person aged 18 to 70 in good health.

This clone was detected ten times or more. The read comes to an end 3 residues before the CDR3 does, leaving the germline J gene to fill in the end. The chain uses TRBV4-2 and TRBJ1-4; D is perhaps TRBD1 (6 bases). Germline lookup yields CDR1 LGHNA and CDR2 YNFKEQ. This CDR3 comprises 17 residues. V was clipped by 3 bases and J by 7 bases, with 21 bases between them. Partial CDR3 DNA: TGTGCCAGCAGCCACAACTATGACAGGTGGGCGGGTGAAAAA. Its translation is CASSHNYDRWAGEK. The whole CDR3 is CASSHNYDRWAGEKLFF.

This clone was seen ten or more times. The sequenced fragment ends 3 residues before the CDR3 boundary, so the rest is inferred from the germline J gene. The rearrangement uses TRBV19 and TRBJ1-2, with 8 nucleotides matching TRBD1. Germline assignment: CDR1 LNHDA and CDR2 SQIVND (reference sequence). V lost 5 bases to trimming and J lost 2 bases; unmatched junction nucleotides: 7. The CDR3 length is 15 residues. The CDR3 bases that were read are TGTGCCAGTAGTCCAGACAGGGGATCCAACTATGGC. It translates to CASSPDRGSNYG. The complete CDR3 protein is CASSPDRGSNYGYTF.

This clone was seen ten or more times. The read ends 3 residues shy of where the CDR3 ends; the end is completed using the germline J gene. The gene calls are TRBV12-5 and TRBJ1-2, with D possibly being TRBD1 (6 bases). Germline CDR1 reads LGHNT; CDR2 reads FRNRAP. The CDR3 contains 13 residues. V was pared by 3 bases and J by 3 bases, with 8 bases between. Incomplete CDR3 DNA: TGTGCTAGTGGTTTAGGGGGAGACTATGGC. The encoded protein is CASGLGGDYG. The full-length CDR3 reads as CASGLGGDYGYTF.

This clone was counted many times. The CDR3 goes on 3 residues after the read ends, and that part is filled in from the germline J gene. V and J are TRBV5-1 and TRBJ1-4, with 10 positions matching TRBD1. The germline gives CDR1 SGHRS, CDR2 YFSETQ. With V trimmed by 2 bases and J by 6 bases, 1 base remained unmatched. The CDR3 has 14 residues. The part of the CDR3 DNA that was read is TGCGCCAGCAGCTTCGGGACAGGGGATGAAAAA. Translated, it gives CASSFGTGDEK. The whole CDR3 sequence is CASSFGTGDEKLFF.

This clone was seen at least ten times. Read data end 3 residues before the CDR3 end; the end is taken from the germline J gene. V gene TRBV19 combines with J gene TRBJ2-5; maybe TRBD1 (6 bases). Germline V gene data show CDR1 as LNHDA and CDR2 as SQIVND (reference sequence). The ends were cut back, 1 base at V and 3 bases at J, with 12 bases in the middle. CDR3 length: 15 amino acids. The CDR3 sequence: CASSIGSGHKETQYF. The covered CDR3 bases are TGTGCCAGTAGTATAGGATCGGGACATAAAGAGACC.

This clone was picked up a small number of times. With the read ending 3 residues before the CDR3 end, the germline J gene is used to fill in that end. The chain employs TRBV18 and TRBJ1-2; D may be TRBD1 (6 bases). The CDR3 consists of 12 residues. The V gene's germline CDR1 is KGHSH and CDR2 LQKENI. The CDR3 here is CASSPSDRDYTF. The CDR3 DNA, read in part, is TGTGCCAGCTCACCGTCGGACAGAGAC. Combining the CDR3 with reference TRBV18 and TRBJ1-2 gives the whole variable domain NAGVMQNPRHLVRRRGQEARLRCSPMKGHSHVYWYRQLPEEGLKFMVYLQKENIIDESGMPKERFSAEFPKEGPSILRIQQVVRGDSAAYFCASSPSDRDYTFGSGTRLTVV.

Partial CDR3 DNA: TGCAGTGCTTCGCGTGGACAGTCGAATCAGCCG. Translation: CSASRGQSNQP. The whole CDR3 protein reads CSASRGQSNQPQYF. The V call is TRBV20-1, the J call TRBJ2-3, with a weak D call TRBD1 (6 bases). The read is 3 residues too short to cover the CDR3 end, so that end is filled in from the germline J gene. The CDR3 totals 14 residues. CDR1 and CDR2 from the germline V gene are DFQATT and SNEGSKA (reference sequence).

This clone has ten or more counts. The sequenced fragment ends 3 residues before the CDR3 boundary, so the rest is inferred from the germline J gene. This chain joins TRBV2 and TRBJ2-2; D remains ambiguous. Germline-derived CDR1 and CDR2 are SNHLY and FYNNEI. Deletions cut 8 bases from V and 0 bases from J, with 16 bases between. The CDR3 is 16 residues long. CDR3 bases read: TGTGCCAGCGCCCCTGAAACACCCGCGAACACCGGGGAG. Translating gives CASAPETPANTGE. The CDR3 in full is CASAPETPANTGELFF.

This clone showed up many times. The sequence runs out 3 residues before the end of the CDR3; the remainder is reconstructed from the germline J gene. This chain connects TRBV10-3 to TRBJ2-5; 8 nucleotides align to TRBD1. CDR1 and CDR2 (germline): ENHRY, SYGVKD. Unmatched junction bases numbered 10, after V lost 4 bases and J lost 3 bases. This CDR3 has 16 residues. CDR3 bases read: TGTGCCATCAGTGTCTCAGACAGGGGTATAGAAGAGACC. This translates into CAISVSDRGIEET. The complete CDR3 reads CAISVSDRGIEETQYF.

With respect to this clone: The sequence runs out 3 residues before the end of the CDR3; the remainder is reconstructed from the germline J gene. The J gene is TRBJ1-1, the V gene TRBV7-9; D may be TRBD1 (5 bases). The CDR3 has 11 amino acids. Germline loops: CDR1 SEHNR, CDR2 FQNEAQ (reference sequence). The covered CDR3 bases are TGTGCCAGCAGTTCAGGGTGCGAA. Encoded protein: CASSSGCE. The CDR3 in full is CASSSGCEAFF. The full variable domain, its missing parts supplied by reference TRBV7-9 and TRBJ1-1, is DTGVSQNPRHKITKRGQNVTFRCDPISEHNRLYWYRQTLGQGPEFLTYFQNEAQLEKSRLLSDRFSAERPKGSFSTLEIQRTEQGDSAMYLCASSSGCEAFFGQGTRLTVV.

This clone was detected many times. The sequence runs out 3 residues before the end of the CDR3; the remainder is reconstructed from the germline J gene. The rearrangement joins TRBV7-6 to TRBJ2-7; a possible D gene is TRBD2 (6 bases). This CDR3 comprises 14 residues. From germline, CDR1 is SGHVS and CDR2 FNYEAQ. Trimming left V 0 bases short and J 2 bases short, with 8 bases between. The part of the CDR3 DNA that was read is TGTGCCAGCAGCTTAGCGGGGGGTCCCTACGAG. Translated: CASSLAGGPYE. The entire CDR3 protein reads CASSLAGGPYEQYF. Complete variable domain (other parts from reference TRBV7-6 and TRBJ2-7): GAGVSQSPRYKVTKRGQDVALRCDPISGHVSLYWYRQALGQGPEFLTYFNYEAQQDKSGLPNDRFSAERPEGSISTLTIQRTEQRDSAMYRCASSLAGGPYEQYFGPGTRLTVT.

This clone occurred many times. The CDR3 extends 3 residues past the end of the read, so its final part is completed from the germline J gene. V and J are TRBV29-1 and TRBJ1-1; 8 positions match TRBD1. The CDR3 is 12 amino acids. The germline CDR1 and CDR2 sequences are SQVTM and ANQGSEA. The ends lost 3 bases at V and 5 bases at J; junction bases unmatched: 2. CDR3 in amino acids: CSVETGVTEAFF. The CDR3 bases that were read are TGCAGCGTTGAGACAGGGGTTACTGAA.

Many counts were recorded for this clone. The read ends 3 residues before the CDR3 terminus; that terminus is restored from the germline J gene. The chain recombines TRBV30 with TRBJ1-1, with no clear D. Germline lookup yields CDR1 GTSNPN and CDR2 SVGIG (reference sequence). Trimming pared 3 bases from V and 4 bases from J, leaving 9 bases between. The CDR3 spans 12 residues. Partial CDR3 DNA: TGTGCCTGGAGCCAACGGGGCACTGAA. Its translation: CAWSQRGTE. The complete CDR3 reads CAWSQRGTEAFF.